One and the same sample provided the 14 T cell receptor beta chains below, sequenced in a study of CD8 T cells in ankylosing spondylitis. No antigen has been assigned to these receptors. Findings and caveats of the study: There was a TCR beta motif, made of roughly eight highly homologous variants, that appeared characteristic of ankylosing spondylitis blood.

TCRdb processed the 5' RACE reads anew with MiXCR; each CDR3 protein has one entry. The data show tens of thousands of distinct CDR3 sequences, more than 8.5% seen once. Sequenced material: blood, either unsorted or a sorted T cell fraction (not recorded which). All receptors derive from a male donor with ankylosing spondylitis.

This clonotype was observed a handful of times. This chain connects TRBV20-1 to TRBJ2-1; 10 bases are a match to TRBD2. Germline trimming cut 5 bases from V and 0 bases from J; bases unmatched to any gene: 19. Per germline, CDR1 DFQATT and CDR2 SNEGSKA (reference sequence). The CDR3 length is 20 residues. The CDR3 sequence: CSADDTSGILYRSSYNEQFF. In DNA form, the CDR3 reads TGCAGTGCTGATGATACTAGCGGGATACTTTACCGTAGCTCCTACAATGAGCAGTTCTTC.

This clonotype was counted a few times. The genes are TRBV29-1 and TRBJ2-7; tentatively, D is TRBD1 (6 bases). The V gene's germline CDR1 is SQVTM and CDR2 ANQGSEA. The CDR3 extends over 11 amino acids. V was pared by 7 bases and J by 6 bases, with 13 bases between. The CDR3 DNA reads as TGCAGCGCCGGGGTGGGGGCCGAGCAGTACGTC. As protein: CSAGVGAEQYV.

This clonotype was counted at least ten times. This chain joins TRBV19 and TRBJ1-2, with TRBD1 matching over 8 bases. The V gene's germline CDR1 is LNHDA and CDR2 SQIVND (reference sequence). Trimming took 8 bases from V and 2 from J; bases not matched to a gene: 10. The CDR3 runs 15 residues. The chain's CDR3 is CASGDSWDRNYGYTF. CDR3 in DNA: TGTGCCAGTGGTGACAGCTGGGACAGGAACTATGGCTACACCTTC. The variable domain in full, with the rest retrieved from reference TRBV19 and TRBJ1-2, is DGGITQSPKYLFRKEGQNVTLSCEQNLNHDAMYWYRQDPGQGLRLIYYSQIVNDFQKGDIAEGYSVSREKKESFPLTVTSAQKNPTAFYLCASGDSWDRNYGYTFGSGTRLTVV.

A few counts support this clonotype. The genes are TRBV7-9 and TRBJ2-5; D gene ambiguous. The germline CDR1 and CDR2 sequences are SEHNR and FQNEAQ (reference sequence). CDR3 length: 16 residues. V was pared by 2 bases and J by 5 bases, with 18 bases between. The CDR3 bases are TGTGCCAGCAGCTTAATAGCCGTTAGTTCAATGGAGACCCAGTACTTC. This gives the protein CASSLIAVSSMETQYF.

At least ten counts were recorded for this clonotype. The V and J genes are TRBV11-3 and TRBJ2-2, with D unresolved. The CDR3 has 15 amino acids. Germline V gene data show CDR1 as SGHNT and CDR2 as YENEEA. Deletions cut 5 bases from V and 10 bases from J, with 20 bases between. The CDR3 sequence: CASSLHHGPRVELFF. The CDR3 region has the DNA TGTGCCAGCAGCCTACATCACGGACCCCGGGTGGAGCTGTTTTTT.

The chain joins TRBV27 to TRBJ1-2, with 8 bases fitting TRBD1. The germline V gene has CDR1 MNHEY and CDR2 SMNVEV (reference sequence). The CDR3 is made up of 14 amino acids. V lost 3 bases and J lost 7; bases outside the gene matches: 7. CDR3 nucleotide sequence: TGTGCCAGCAGTTTCGGACAGGGTACTGGTGGCTACACCTTC. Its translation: CASSFGQGTGGYTF.

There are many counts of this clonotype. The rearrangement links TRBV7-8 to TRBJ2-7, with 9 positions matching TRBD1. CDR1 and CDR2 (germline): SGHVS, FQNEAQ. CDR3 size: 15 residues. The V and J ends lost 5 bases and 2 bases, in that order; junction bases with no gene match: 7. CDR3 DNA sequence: TGTGCCAGCAGCCTGACTGGGACAGGGCCCTACGAGCAGTACTTC. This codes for CASSLTGTGPYEQYF.

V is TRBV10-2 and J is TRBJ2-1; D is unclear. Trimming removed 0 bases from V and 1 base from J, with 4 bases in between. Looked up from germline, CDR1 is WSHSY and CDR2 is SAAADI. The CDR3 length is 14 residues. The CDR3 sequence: CASSESGSYNEQFF. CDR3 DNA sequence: TGCGCCAGCAGTGAGTCGGGGTCCTACAATGAGCAGTTCTTC.

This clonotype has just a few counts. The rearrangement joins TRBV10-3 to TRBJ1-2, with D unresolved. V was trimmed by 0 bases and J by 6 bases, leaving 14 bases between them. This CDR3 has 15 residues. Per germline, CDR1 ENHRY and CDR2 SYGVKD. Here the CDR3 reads CAISESLWTQDGYTF. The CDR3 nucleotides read TGTGCCATCAGTGAGTCGCTGTGGACCCAGGATGGCTACACCTTC.

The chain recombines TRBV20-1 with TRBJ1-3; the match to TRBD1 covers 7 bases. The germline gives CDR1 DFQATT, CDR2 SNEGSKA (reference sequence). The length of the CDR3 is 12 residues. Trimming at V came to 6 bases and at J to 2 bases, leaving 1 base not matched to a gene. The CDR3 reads CSADRAGNTIYF. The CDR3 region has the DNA TGCAGTGCCGACAGGGCTGGAAACACCATATATTTT.

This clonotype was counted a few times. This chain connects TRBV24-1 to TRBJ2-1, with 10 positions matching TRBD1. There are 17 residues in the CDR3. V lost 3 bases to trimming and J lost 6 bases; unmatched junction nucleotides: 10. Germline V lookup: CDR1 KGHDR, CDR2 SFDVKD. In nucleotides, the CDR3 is TGTGCCACCAGTGATGAGCGGTGGGACAGGGGAGGCAATGAGCAGTTCTTC. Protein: CATSDERWDRGGNEQFF.

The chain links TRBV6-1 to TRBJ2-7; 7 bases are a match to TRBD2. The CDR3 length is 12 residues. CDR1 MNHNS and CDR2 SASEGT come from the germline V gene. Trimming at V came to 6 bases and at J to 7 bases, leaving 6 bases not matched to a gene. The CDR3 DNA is TGTGCCAGCAGCGCGTCCGGGGGGGAGCAGTACTTC. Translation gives CASSASGGEQYF.

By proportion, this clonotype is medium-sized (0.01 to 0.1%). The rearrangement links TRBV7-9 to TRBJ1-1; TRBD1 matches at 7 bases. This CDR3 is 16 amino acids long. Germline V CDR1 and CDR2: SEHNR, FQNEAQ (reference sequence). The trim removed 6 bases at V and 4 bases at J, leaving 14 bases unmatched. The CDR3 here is CASRPNQLQGLTEAFF. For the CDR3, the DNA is TGTGCCAGCAGACCAAACCAATTACAGGGGCTCACTGAAGCTTTCTTT.

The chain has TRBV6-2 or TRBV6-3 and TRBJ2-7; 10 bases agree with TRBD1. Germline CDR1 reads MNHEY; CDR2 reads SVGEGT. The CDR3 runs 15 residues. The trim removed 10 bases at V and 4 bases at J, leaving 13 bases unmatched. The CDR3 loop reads CATRSGTGALYEQYF. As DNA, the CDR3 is TGTGCCACCAGATCCGGGACAGGGGCACTGTACGAGCAGTACTTC.